Reported below is one T cell receptor beta chain. The antigen is unknown. TCRdb keeps only in-frame clones here, not all; method: immunoSEQ multiplex PCR. Found here are under 2,500,000 clones, approximately 95% of them singletons; the top ten hold 0.1% to 0.15%. The data were obtained in a study of shared clonotypes between healthy human individuals. About the research overall: Aged 18 to 49, the donors were a couple of women and a few men.

Study results and caveats: Though the depth was large, rarefaction showed that sorted-subset sequencing was incomplete. Memory subsets generally showed smaller estimated richness than naive subsets did. The represented genetic and exposure-history diversity was limited by the small number of donors.

Input material: naive CD4+ T cells sorted from blood. Documented subset: CD45RA+ positively selected. The receptor was isolated from a man aged 18 to 29 in good health.

The chain's CDR3 is CASSRDWGYTF. CDR3 in DNA: TGTGCCAGTAGTAGAGACTGGGGCTACACCTTC. This chain connects TRBV19 to TRBJ1-2, with no clear D. V shed 4 bases and J shed 8 bases, with 8 bases lying between them. This CDR3 spans 11 amino acids. In germline, CDR1 is LNHDA, CDR2 SQIVND (reference sequence).